Detailed here is one T cell receptor (beta chain). No antigen is known for it. Within one base of it there is no much larger clone, and no base qualities were kept. This record belongs to a study of shared clonotypes between healthy human individuals (dated by TCRdb to about 2020). A note on the overall study: The cohort comprised a couple of women and a few men aged 18 to 49 years. For each donor, three plates each were used for CD4 naive and CD4 memory, two plates were used for CD8 naive, and one plate was used for CD8 memory. The study deeply sequenced blood TCR repertoires of about 5 healthy adults to estimate repertoire size and the extent of clonotype sharing between individuals. To increase sequencing depth and limit assay-specific biases, different laboratories used diverse techniques to prepare libraries and sequence TCR repertoires. Each donor's leukapheresis produced roughly between about 0.8 and 10 billion PBMCs.

Study-wide findings and limitations: About 5% of naive CD4, 3.5% of naive CD8, 2% to 2.5% of memory CD4, and 0.35% to 0.4% of memory CD8 clonotypes were shared across a few donors. Sampling was restricted to blood, and TCR repertoires in tissue are likely to differ from TCR repertoires in blood. Pairwise subsampling indicated that sequencing depth was expected to affect the degree of clonotype sharing among donors. Compared with non-shared clonotypes, clonotypes shared by all four sorted-subset donors had higher generation probabilities. Incomplete sequencing was indicated by rarefaction of sorted-subset datasets, despite the large sequencing depth. Naive subsets generally had larger estimated clonotype richness than memory subsets. Because the study included only a small number of donors, the genetic and exposure-history diversity represented was limited.

CDR1 and CDR2, per the germline V gene, are SQVTM and ANQGSEA. Taken from cysteine to phenylalanine, the CDR3 has 15 residues. The kept DNA is CDR3 alone, 45 bases in frame from the first base. The V and J ends are trimmed by 4 bases and 0 bases, leaving 13 bases between them. Healthy HIV-negative adults with no recently reported acute infections or vaccinations were included as donors. All donors were Caucasian adults living in Nashville, Tennessee, USA. CD4+ T cells were enriched by magnetic negative selection; naive cells were then positively selected on CD45RA, and the negative fraction formed the memory subset. After blood collection by leukapheresis, PBMCs were isolated using Ficoll-Histopaque density gradient centrifugation and then cryopreserved in the vapor phase of liquid nitrogen. Analytical flow cytometry was used to check the purity and quantity of each magnetically sorted T cell population. From each sorted fraction, genomic DNA was isolated and quantified by UV absorbance on a Nanodrop 2000c.

TCR CDR3 regions were amplified from genomic DNA by multiplex PCR using the deep immunoSEQ assay. Extracted genomic DNA from each cell subset was distributed evenly across all wells of several immunoSEQ 96-well plates, and each plate was treated as a replicate. Each replicate PCR for sorted subsets received about 210 ng genomic DNA, equal to around 32,000 T cell genomes. Purified libraries were measured with a Qubit 3.0 fluorometer, size-checked on a Bioanalyzer 2100, and measured again with the KAPA Library Quantification kit. Every immunoSEQ 96-well plate was sequenced on a dedicated single-read 150-cycle Illumina NextSeq 550 flow cell. On the study's bioinformatics: Because the immunoSEQ output included only junctional sequences and no quality scores, the filtering could not be the same as the filtering used for full-length reads. To assign V/J genes and CDR3, sequences were annotated against IMGT germline references using PyIR, a Python wrapper for IgBLAST v1.9. Reads were removed for weak V/J assignments (E-value above 1e-6), missing CDR3, stop codons, out-of-frame junctions, or ambiguous translated residues. V3J clonotypes were defined as sequences sharing an identical inferred V gene, J gene, and CDR3 amino acid sequence. To compute the percentage overlap between repertoires, the number of shared unique clonotypes was divided by the size of the smaller repertoire. Repertoire richness was assessed with RTK rarefaction, the Chao1 estimator, and Recon v2.1 estimates of unobserved clonotypes. Generation probabilities for all TCRbeta clonotypes obtained by the gDNA method from four donors were computed using OLGA. In its TCRdb copy, this immuneACCESS table keeps in-frame sequences only and misses some clones. Where compared with another copy, unresolved V genes explain less than half of these, and the others have no known cause. V and J calls and clone size are copied from that table; D and trimming were computed from the DNA. This sample comprises 2 million to 2.5 million clones, approximately 90% of them detected only once. The top ten clonotypes cover approximately 0.39% of the sample.

The TCR originated in a man aged 18-30 years in good health. Some clones in this sample may be carry-over from other donors' samples. In this chain, TRBV29-1 is recombined with TRBJ2-1, with the D gene not confidently named. Sample: naive CD4+ T cells from PBMCs. The cell subset or site label on this specimen signifies: CD45RA+ positively selected. The CDR3 region: CSVGIGPSSYNEQFF. The sequence in DNA is TGCAGCGTTGGGATCGGGCCGAGCTCCTACAATGAGCAGTTCTTC.